This TCR beta chain was recorded in a study of T cells after yellow fever vaccination. General observations from the study: Of the clonotypes, a small share occurred in both CD4 and CD8 compartments. Primary-vaccination clones mostly resurfaced post-booster (around 96% CD4, 75% to 90% CD8).

V was clipped by 3 bases and J by 3 bases, with 8 bases between them. The CDR3 covers 13 residues. Germline CDR1 MNHEY, CDR2 SMNVEV (reference sequence). Comments on this clonotype: Its antigen is not known.

The 5'RACE template-switching step produced TCR cDNA and added a universal primer site and UMIs. TCRdb called the 5' RACE reads again in MiXCR, with one record for every CDR3 protein. The sample records about 340,000 distinct CDR3 sequences, approximately 13% being singletons. The gene calls are TRBV27 and TRBJ1-2, with D unresolved. The TCR was taken from a man between 18 and 29 years old who received the YFV17D yellow fever vaccine. Sequencing used CD4+ T cells sorted from PBMCs, obtained 15 days after the yellow fever booster vaccination. CDR3 sequence (DNA): TGTGCCAGCAGTTTTCGGGGTTACTATGGCTACACCTTC. This encodes CASSFRGYYGYTF.